This T cell receptor (beta chain) was recovered during a study of blood T cell repertoires in COVID-19. Study at large: Samples taken during acute and convalescent COVID-19 were collected in the United States, Italy and Spain.

TCRdb's copy holds only in-frame clones and misses some; the assay was immunoSEQ multiplex PCR. The sample includes around 150,000 clones, about 81% of them seen just once. This CDR3 spans 15 amino acids. The junction had 9 bases not matched to a gene; V was cut back by 6 bases and J by 6 bases. Germline V gives CDR1 LGHDT, CDR2 YNNKEL (reference sequence). The origin of this receptor is a man aged 55 to 70 with active or convalescent COVID-19. The chain is built from TRBV3-1 (or the pseudogene TRBV3-2) and TRBJ1-4; 8 bases align to TRBD1. The sequenced sample consisted of peripheral blood. The CDR3 loop reads CASSRWTGTDEKLFF. The CDR3, as DNA: TGTGCCAGCAGTCGTTGGACAGGGACGGATGAAAAACTGTTTTTT.